Below, one TCR beta chain is given with its context. These data are taken from a study of blood T cell repertoires in COVID-19. Assay used: immunoSEQ multiplex PCR; TCRdb lists only in-frame clones, some missing. The table shows tens of thousands of clones, with about 78% occurring only once. This receptor was identified in a man in his 70s with active or convalescent COVID-19. The specimen sequenced was peripheral blood.

For the CDR3, the DNA is TGTGCCTGGAGTCGGGACACCACTAACTATGGCTACACCTTC. Amino acids: CAWSRDTTNYGYTF. This chain joins TRBV30 and TRBJ1-2; the D gene is possibly TRBD1 (6 bases). CDR3 length: 14 residues. Between the trimmed V and J ends, which lost 2 bases and 0 bases, there was a span of 10 bases. CDR1 GTSNPN and CDR2 SVGIG come from the germline V gene (reference sequence). Full variable domain (remainder filled in from reference TRBV30 and TRBJ1-2): SQTIHQWPATLVQPVGSPLSLECTVEGTSNPNLYWYRQAAGRGLQLLFYSVGIGQISSEVPQNLSASRPQDRQFILSSKKLLLSDSGFYLCAWSRDTTNYGYTFGSGTRLTVV.